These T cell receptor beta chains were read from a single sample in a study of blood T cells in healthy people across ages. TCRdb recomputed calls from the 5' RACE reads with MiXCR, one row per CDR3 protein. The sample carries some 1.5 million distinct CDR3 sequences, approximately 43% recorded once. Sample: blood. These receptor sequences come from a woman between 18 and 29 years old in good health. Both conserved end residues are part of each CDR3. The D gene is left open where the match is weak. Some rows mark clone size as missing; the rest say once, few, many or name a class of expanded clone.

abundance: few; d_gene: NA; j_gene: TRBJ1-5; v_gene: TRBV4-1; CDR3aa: CASSPWGLMSSQPQHF; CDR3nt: TGCGCCAGCAGCCCCTGGGGGCTCATGTCCAGTCAGCCCCAGCATTTT
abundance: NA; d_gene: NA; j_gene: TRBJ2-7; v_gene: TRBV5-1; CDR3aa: CASGGLPSSYNEQYF; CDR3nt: TGCGCCAGTGGCGGGCTCCCCAGCTCCTACAATGAGCAGTACTTC
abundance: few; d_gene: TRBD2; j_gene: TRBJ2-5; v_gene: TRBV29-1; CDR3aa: CSVLGLAHEQYF; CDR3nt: TGCAGCGTTCTGGGACTAGCCCATGAGCAGTACTTC
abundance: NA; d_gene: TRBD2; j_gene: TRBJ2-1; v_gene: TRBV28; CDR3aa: CASIRGASGAFEQFF; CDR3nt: TGTGCCAGCATTCGAGGGGCTAGCGGCGCTTTTGAGCAGTTCTTC
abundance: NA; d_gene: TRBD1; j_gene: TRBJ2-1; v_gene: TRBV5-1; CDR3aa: CASSPQQGYNEQFF; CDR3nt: TGCGCCAGCAGCCCCCAACAGGGGTACAATGAGCAGTTCTTC
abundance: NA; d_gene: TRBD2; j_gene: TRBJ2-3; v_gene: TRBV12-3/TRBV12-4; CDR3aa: CASSPGQRGSTDTQYF; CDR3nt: TGTGCCAGCAGTCCGGGCCAGCGGGGGAGCACAGATACGCAGTATTTT
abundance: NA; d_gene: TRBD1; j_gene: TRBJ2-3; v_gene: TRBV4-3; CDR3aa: CASSPKDRSSTDTQYF; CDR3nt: TGCGCCAGCAGCCCGAAGGACAGGTCCAGCACAGATACGCAGTATTTT
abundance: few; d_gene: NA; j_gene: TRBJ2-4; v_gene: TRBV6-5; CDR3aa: CASSYDRENIQYF; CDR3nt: TGTGCCAGCAGTTACGACCGGGAAAACATTCAGTACTTC
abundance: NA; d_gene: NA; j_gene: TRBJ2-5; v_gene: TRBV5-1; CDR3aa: CASRLSSGETGSSRQYF; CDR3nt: TGCGCCAGCAGGCTTTCTTCCGGGGAGACGGGGTCTTCTCGGCAGTACTTC
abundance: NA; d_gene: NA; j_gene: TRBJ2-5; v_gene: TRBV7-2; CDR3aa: CASSLVSVETQYF; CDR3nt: TGTGCCAGCAGCTTAGTTAGCGTCGAGACCCAGTACTTC
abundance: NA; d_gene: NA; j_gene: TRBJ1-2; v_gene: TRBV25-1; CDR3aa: CASSELGTPRGYTF; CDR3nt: TGTGCCAGCAGTGAACTTGGGACCCCTAGGGGCTACACCTTC
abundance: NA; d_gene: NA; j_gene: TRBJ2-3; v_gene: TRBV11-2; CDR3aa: CASSLAPGLPETQYF; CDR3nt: TGTGCCAGCAGCTTAGCCCCGGGACTCCCAGAAACGCAGTATTTT
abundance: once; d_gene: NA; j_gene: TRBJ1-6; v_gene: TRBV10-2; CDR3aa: CASLGTHSPLHF; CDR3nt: TGCGCCAGCCTAGGAACGCATTCACCCCTCCACTTT
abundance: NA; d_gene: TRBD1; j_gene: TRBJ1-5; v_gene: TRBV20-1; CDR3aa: CSARDFTRGQSNQPQHF; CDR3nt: TGCAGTGCTAGAGATTTCACGAGGGGGCAAAGCAATCAGCCCCAGCATTTT
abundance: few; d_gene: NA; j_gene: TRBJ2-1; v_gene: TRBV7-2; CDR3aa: CASSLVVNWELPLDEQFF; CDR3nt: TGTGCCAGCAGCTTAGTAGTTAATTGGGAGCTTCCCCTCGATGAGCAGTTCTTC
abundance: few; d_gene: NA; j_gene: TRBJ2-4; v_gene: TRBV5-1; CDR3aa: CASSLGTSVNIQYF; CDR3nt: TGCGCCAGCAGCTTGGGGACAAGCGTGAACATTCAGTACTTC
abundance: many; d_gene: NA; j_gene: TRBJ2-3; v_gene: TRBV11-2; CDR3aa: CASSLETTDTQYF; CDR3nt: TGTGCCAGCAGCTTGGAGACAACAGATACGCAGTATTTT
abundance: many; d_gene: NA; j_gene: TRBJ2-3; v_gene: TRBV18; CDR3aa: CASSPTGWDPEGDTQYF; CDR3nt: TGTGCCAGCTCACCAACCGGGTGGGACCCTGAAGGAGATACGCAGTATTTT
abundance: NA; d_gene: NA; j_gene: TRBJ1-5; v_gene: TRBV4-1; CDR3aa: CASTLEPSEIYSNQPQHF; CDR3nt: TGCGCCAGCACCCTGGAACCGTCCGAGATTTATAGCAATCAGCCCCAGCATTTT
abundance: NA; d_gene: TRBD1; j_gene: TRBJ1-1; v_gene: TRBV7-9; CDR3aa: CASSHRDREKNTEAFF; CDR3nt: TGTGCCAGCAGCCACCGGGACAGGGAAAAGAACACTGAAGCTTTCTTT
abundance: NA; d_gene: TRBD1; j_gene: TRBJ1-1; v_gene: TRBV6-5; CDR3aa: CASRNRGETEAFF; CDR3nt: TGTGCCAGCAGAAACAGGGGAGAGACTGAAGCTTTCTTT
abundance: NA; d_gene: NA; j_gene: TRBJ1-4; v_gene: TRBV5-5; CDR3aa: CASSFPTNEKLFF; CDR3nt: TGTGCCAGCAGCTTCCCAACTAATGAAAAACTGTTTTTT
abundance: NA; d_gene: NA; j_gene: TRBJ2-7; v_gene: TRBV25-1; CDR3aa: CASSAPGQAYEQYF; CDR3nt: TGTGCCAGCAGTGCCCCGGGACAAGCCTACGAGCAGTACTTC
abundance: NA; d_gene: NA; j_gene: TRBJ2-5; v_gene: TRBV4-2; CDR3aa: CDSSQKGLTFELYF; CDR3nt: TGTGACAGCAGCCAAAAGGGACTGACGTTTGAGCTGTACTTC
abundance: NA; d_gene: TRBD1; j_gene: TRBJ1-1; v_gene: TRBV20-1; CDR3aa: CSAPRPGTANTEAFF; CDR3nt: TGCAGTGCTCCACGTCCCGGGACAGCGAACACTGAAGCTTTCTTT
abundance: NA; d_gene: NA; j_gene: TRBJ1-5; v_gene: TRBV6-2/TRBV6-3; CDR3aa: CASSYAGNSNQPQHF; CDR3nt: TGTGCCAGCAGTTACGCCGGGAATAGCAATCAGCCCCAGCATTTT
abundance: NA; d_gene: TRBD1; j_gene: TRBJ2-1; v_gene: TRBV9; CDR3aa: CASSMGTGGNEQFF; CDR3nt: TGTGCCAGCAGCATGGGGACAGGGGGCAATGAGCAGTTCTTC
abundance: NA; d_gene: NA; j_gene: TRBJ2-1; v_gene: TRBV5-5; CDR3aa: CASSFDGGTTYNEQFF; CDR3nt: TGTGCCAGCAGCTTCGATGGGGGGACCACCTACAATGAGCAGTTCTTC
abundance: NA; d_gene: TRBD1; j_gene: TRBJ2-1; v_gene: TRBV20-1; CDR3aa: CSADRDRGTYNEQFF; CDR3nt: TGCAGTGCGGACCGGGACAGGGGCACCTACAATGAGCAGTTCTTC
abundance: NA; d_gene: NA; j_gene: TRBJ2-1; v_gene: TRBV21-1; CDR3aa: CASSKVGAGDAFF; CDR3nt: TGTGCCAGCAGCAAAGTGGGAGCGGGAGACGCGTTCTTC
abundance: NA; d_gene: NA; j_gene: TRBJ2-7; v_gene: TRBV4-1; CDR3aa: CASSQGRSPYEQYF; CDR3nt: TGCGCCAGCAGCCAAGGCCGATCCCCCTACGAGCAGTACTTC
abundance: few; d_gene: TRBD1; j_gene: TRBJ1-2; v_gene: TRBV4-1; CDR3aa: CASSPGTGGGINYGYTF; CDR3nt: TGCGCCAGCAGCCCTGGGACAGGGGGCGGCATTAACTATGGCTACACCTTC
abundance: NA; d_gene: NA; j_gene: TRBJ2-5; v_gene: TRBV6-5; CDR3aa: CASSFIVGGGSYNEQYF; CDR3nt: TGTGCCAGCAGTTTCATAGTTGGAGGGGGGAGCTACAATGAGCAGTACTTC
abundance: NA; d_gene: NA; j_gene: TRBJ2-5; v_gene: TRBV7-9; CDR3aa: CASSSTRVDQETQYF; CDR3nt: TGTGCCAGCAGCAGCACCCGGGTCGATCAAGAGACCCAGTACTTC
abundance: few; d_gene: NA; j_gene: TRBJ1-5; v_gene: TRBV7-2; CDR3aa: CASSLGSGNSNQPQHF; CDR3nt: TGTGCCAGCAGCTTAGGGTCAGGGAATAGCAATCAGCCCCAGCATTTT
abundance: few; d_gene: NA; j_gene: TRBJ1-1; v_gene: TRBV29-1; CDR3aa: CSVLGHASTEAFF; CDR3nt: TGCAGCGTTTTGGGTCACGCGAGCACTGAAGCTTTCTTT
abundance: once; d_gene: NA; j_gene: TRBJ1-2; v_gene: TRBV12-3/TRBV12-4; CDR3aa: CASSVDTHRGYTF; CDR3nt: TGTGCCAGCAGTGTGGACACCCACCGGGGCTACACCTTC
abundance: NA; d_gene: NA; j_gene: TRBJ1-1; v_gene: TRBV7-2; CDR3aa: CASSFLQGLNTEAFF; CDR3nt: TGTGCCAGCAGCTTCCTACAGGGACTGAACACTGAAGCTTTCTTT
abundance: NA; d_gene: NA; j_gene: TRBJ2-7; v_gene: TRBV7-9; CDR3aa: CASSLGPDAEQYF; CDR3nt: TGTGCCAGCAGCTTAGGTCCGGACGCCGAGCAGTACTTC
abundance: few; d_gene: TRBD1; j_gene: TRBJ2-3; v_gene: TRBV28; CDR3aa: CASSLRTDRVTDTQYF; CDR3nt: TGTGCCAGCAGTTTACGAACAGACAGGGTCACAGATACGCAGTATTTT
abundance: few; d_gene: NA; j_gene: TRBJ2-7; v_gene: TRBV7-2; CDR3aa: CASSLAREGYEQYF; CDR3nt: TGTGCCAGCAGCTTAGCCAGGGAAGGCTACGAGCAGTACTTC
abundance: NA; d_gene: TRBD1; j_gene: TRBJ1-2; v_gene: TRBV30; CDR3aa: CAWSVQEGAGYGYTF; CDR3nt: TGTGCCTGGAGTGTACAGGAGGGGGCAGGGTATGGCTACACCTTC
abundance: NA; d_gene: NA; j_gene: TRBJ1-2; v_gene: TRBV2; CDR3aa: CASSEPGAPEAYGYTF; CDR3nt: TGTGCCAGCAGTGAACCGGGGGCTCCAGAAGCGTATGGCTACACCTTC
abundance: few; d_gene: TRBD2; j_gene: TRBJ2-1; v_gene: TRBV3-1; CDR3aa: CASSQVRTSGSMMPYNEQFF; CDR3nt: TGTGCCAGCAGCCAAGTTCGGACTAGCGGTTCAATGATGCCCTACAATGAGCAGTTCTTC
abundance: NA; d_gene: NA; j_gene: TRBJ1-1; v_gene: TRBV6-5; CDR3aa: CASSFRVVGTEAFF; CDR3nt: TGTGCCAGCAGTTTCAGGGTGGTTGGCACTGAAGCTTTCTTT